This TCR beta chain was recorded in a study of OX40 agonist ivuxolimab in advanced cancers. Turning to the overall study: Ivuxolimab, which targeted the costimulatory receptor OX40 (CD134), was an agonistic, fully human IgG2 monoclonal antibody. Intravenous ivuxolimab was administered to patients every 2 weeks at six dose levels: 0.01, 0.1, 0.3, 1.5, 3 and 10 mg/kg. Of the 50 or so patients in dose escalation, about 20 had hepatocellular carcinoma, some 15 had melanoma, 9 had renal cell carcinoma and 9 had head and neck cancer. A male proportion of about 79% and a mean age of about 60 years, ranging from roughly 23 to 90, were recorded for the dose-escalation cohort. Prior anti-PD-1, anti-PD-L1 or anti-CTLA-4 therapy was permitted, and approximately 40% of dose-escalation patients had received checkpoint inhibitors. Partial responses occurred in three dose-escalation patients, of whom one had hepatocellular carcinoma and two had cutaneous melanoma. The purpose of peripheral TCRbeta sequencing was to test whether ivuxolimab changed TCR sequence diversity and led to clonal T-cell expansion. The paper describes the monotherapy dose-escalation part (N ≈ 50 patients) of the phase I trial of ivuxolimab.

For sequencing of the TCRbeta CDR3 region, genomic DNA was extracted from the sorted cells. TCRbeta CDR3 regions were sequenced using the immunoSEQ Assay. This immuneACCESS table, as held by TCRdb, lists in-frame sequences with V and J called but not all clones. Of the missing ones, under half trace to an unresolved V gene in checked studies; the others have no known cause. The sample table shows roughly 56,000 clones, and roughly 89% are seen once. The ten largest clones represent approximately 4.4% of the sample. According to the germline V gene, CDR1 reads MGHDK and CDR2 reads SYGVNS. V is pared back by 5 bases and J by 6 bases, with 13 bases lying between the germline termini. Including cysteine and phenylalanine, the CDR3 has 13 amino acids. Only the CDR3 part of the read is kept: 39 bases, read in frame from the first base. The trial excluded patients who had a history of autoimmune disease or were on systemic immunosuppression. Peripheral blood for TCR sequencing was drawn from every dose cohort at baseline, at cycle 4 day 1 and at cycle 7 day 1. The samples were taken from a phase I, first-in-human, multicenter, open-label dose-escalation trial of ivuxolimab. Adults with locally advanced or metastatic melanoma, renal cell, hepatocellular, or head and neck squamous cell carcinoma were enrolled in the trial. Before TCR sequencing, CD4+ T cells and CD8+ T cells were sorted from peripheral blood as separate populations.

Overall study results and their limits: Low levels of normalized T-cell clonal expansion were also seen in some nonresponding patients. In the 0.1-3.0 mg/kg groups, partial responders had among the lowest normalized peripheral clonal expansion, particularly in CD8+ T cells. Antigen specificity was not determined for the clonally expanded peripheral T cells. At doses from 0.1 to 3.0 mg/kg, clonal expansion was seen in both CD4+ and CD8+ blood T cells between baseline and week 6. After ivuxolimab, CD8+ T cells had more expanded clones than CD4+ T cells on average.

Details on this clone: Its antigen remains undetermined. It has no much larger one-base neighbor in the sample; base qualities were not kept.

The TCR comes from an adult with an advanced solid tumor such as melanoma, head and neck, liver or kidney cancer. The rearranged chain carries TRBV25-1 and TRBJ1-1; the D gene is possibly TRBD1, with 5 bases matching. This specimen consisted of CD4+ or CD8+ T cells sorted from blood, obtained in a trial of the OX40 agonist ivuxolimab. This receptor has the CDR3 CASSRGGFAEAFF. The DNA is as follows: TGTGCCAGCAGTCGCGGGGGATTCGCTGAAGCTTTCTTT.